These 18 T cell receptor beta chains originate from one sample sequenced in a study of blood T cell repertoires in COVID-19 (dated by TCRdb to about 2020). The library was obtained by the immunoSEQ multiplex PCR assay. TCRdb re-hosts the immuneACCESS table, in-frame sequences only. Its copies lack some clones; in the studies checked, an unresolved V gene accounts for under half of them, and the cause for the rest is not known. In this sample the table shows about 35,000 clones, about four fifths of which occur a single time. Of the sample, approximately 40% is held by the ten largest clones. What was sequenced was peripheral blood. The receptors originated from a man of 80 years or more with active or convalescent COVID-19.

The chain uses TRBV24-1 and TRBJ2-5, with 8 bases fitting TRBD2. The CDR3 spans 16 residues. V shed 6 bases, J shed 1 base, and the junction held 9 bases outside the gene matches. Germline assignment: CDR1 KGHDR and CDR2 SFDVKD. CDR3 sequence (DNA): TGTGCCACCAGTAGCGGGAGTGGGACCTTCCAAGAGACCCAGTACTTC. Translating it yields CATSSGSGTFQETQYF.

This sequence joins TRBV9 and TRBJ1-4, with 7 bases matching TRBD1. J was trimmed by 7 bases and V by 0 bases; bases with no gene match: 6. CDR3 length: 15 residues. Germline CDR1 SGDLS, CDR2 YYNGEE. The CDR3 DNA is TGTGCCAGCAGCGTAGGGGGACAGAGTGGTGAAAAACTGTTTTTT. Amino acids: CASSVGGQSGEKLFF.

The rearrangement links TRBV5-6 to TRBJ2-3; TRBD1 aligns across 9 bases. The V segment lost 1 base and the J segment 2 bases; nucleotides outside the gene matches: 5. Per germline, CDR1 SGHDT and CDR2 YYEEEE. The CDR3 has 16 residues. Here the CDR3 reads CASSLYTGGPTDTQYF. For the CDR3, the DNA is TGTGCCAGCAGCTTGTACACAGGGGGCCCCACAGATACGCAGTATTTT.

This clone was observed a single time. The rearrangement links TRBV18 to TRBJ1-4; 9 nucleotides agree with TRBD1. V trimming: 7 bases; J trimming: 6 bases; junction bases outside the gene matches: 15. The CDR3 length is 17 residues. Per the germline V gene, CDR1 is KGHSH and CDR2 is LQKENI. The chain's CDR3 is CASFRNPPGQGDEKLFF. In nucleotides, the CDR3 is TGTGCCAGCTTCCGTAATCCCCCGGGACAGGGAGATGAAAAACTGTTTTTT.

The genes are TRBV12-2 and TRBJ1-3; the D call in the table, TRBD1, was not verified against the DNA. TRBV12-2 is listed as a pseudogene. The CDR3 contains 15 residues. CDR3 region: CASRFGQQTGNTIYF. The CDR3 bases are TGTGCAAGTCGCTTCGGACAGCAGACTGGAAACACCATATATTTT.

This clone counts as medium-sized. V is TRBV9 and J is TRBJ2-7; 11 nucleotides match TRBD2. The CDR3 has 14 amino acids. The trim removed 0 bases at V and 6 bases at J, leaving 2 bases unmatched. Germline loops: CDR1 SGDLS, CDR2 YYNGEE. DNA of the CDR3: TGTGCCAGCAGCGTAGCCCTAGCGGGAGGCGAGCAGTACTTC. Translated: CASSVALAGGEQYF.

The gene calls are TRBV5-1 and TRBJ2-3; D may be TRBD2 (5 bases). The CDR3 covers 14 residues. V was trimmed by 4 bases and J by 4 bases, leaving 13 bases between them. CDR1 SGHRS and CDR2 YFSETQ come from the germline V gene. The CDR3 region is CASSERLVSDTQYF. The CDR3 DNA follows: TGCGCCAGCAGCGAGCGGCTAGTCTCAGATACGCAGTATTTT.

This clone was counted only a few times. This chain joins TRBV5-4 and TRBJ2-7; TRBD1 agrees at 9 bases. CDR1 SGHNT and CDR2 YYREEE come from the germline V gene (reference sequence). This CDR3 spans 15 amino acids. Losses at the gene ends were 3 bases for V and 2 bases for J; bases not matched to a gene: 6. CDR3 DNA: TGTGCCAGCAGCTCCGGACAGGGGCCGACCTACGAGCAGTACTTC. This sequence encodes CASSSGQGPTYEQYF.

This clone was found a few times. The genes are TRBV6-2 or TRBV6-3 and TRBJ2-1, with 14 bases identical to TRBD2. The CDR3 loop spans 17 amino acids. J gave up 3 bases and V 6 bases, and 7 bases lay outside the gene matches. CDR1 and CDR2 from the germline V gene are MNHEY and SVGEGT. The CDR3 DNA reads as TGTGCCAGCAGCCCGACTAGCGGGAGGGCATTCTACAATGAGCAGTTCTTC. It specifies CASSPTSGRAFYNEQFF.

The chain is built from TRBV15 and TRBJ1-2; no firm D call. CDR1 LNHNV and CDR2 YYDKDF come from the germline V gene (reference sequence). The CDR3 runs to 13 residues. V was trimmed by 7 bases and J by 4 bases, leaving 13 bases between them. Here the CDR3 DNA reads TGTGCCACCACTCGGGGTCTGGGCTATGGCTACACCTTC. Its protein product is CATTRGLGYGYTF.

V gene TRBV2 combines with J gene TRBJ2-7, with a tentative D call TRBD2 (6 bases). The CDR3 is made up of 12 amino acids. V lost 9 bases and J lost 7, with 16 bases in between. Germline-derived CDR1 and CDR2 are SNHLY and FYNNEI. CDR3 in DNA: TGTGCCAGTTCTAATGGAGCGGGTGAGCAGTACTTC. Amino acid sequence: CASSNGAGEQYF.

This CDR3 is CASSQQNRELFF. The CDR3 coding sequence is TGTGCCAGCAGCCAACAGAATCGGGAGCTGTTTTTT. This rearrangement joins TRBV27 to TRBJ2-2; D remains unclear. CDR3 size: 12 residues. Germline V CDR1 and CDR2: MNHEY, SMNVEV (reference sequence). Trimming stripped 6 bases from V and 9 bases from J, with 11 bases between.

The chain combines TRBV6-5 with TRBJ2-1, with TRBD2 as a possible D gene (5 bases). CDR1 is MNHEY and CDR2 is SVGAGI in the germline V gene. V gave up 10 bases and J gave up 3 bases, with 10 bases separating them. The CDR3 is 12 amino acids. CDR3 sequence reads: CATKLDYNEQFF. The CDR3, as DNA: TGTGCCACCAAACTAGACTACAATGAGCAGTTCTTC.

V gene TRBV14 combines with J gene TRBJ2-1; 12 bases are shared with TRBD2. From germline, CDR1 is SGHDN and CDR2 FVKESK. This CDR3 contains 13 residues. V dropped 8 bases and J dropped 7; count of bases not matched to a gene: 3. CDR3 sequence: CASRLAGDNEQFF. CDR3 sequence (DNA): TGTGCCAGCCGACTAGCGGGAGATAATGAGCAGTTCTTC.

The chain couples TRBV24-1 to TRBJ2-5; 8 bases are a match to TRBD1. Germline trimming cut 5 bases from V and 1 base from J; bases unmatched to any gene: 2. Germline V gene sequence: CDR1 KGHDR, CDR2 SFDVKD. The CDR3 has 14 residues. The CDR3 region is CATSGGQGQETQYF. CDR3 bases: TGTGCCACCAGTGGCGGACAGGGCCAAGAGACCCAGTACTTC.

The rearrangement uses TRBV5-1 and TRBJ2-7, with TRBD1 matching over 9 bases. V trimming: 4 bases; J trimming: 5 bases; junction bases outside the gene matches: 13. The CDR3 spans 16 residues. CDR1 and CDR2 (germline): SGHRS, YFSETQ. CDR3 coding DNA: TGCGCCAGCAGCAGACGTTCGGGACAGGGTGAGGACGAGCAGTACTTC. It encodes CASSRRSGQGEDEQYF.

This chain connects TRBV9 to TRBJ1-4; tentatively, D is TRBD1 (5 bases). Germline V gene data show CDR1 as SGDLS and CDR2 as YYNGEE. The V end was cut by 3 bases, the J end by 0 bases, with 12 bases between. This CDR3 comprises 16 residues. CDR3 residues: CASSDGPGATNEKLFF. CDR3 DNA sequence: TGTGCCAGCAGCGATGGCCCGGGGGCAACTAATGAAAAACTGTTTTTT.

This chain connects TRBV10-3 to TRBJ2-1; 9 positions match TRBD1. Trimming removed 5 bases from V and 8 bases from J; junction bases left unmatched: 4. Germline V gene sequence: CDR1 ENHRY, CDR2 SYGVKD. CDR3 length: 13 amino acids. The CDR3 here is CAISPGQGYEQFF. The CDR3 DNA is TGTGCCATCAGTCCGGGACAGGGTTATGAGCAGTTCTTC.